The 12 T cell receptor beta chains in this list originate from one sample, sequenced in a study of cytomegalovirus exposure and HLA in healthy donors. The study ran its PCR with 60 Vbeta and 13 Jbeta primers. Only in-frame clones appear in the TCRdb table, and some are missing; sequencing was by immunoSEQ multiplex PCR. The repertoire holds 50,000 to 60,000 clones, with approximately 78% as singletons. Sequenced input: PBMCs. The receptor set was obtained from a female donor in good health and CMV-seronegative.

The CDR3 region is CASSLRGQGGETQYF. In DNA form, the CDR3 reads TGTGCCAGCAGCTTAAGGGGACAGGGCGGCGAGACCCAGTACTTC. The chain employs TRBV11-3 and TRBJ2-5, with TRBD1 identical over 9 bases. With 2 bases clipped from V and 5 bases from J, the junction kept 6 bases outside the gene matches. Germline-derived CDR1 and CDR2 are SGHNT and YENEEA. The CDR3 is 15 residues long.

A remark on this clone: This specimen includes other DNA sequences encoding the same CDR3. The rearrangement links TRBV5-1 to TRBJ1-1; D unclear. Looked up from germline, CDR1 is SGHRS and CDR2 is YFSETQ. Trimming took off 4 bases at V and 3 bases at J, with 22 bases between the two ends. CDR3 size: 17 residues. The CDR3 nucleotides are TGCGCCAGCAGCGCGGATGGTAAAGGAGGGCGGTACACTGAAGCTTTCTTT. It translates to CASSADGKGGRYTEAFF.

The chain employs TRBV11-2 and TRBJ2-1, with unresolved D. Germline V gene data show CDR1 as SGHAT and CDR2 as FQNNGV. The V and J ends lost 6 bases and 11 bases respectively, with 11 bases between them. The CDR3 is 11 residues long. CDR3 nucleotides: TGTGCCAGCAGAGACTCGGCGAAGCAGTTCTTC. This translates into CASRDSAKQFF.

J is TRBJ2-7 and V is TRBV30; TRBD1 aligns across 7 bases. Per the germline V gene, CDR1 is GTSNPN and CDR2 is SVGIG (reference sequence). The CDR3 consists of 15 residues. The junction had 10 bases not matched to a gene; V was cut back by 3 bases and J by 2 bases. CDR3: CAWSDGTVGTYEQYF. The CDR3 DNA reads as TGTGCCTGGAGCGATGGGACAGTCGGAACCTACGAGCAGTACTTC.

This rearrangement joins TRBV2 to TRBJ2-2; 11 bases align to TRBD1. The CDR3 runs to 14 residues. Germline CDR1 and CDR2: SNHLY and FYNNEI. V lost 6 bases, J lost 4 bases, and 1 base stayed unmatched. The CDR3 bases are TGTGCCAGCAGGGGGACAGGGGGCACCGGGGAGCTGTTTTTT. This gives the protein CASRGTGGTGELFF.

This sequence joins TRBV2 and TRBJ2-3, with 10 nucleotides matching TRBD1. The V gene's germline CDR1 is SNHLY and CDR2 FYNNEI. V lost 6 bases, J lost 5 bases, and 11 bases stayed unmatched. This CDR3 has 16 amino acids. For the CDR3, the DNA is TGTGCCAGCAGGGAGAGGGACAGGGGATTTAGAGATACGCAGTATTTT. Amino acids: CASRERDRGFRDTQYF.

In this sample, this clone turned up once. The gene calls are TRBV2 and TRBJ2-3; D is perhaps TRBD1 (5 bases). The CDR3 length is 15 residues. Germline CDR1 SNHLY, CDR2 FYNNEI. The V end was cut by 4 bases, the J end by 0 bases, with 11 bases between. Here the CDR3 reads CASSVWGTSTDTQYF. CDR3 DNA sequence: TGTGCCAGCAGTGTGTGGGGCACTAGCACAGATACGCAGTATTTT.

The V call is TRBV18, the J call TRBJ1-6; perhaps TRBD1 as D (5 bases). The CDR3 has 15 residues. Per germline, CDR1 KGHSH and CDR2 LQKENI. V was trimmed by 3 bases and J by 6 bases, leaving 12 bases between them. The CDR3 DNA sequence: TGTGCCAGCTCACCCCTGGACGGGGGTAATTCACCCCTCCACTTT. Its translation is CASSPLDGGNSPLHF.

This clone was observed a single time. This sequence joins TRBV5-1 and TRBJ2-1, with D maybe TRBD1 (7 bases). Trimming took 0 bases from V and 8 from J, leaving 12 bases between them. The CDR3 runs to 14 residues. Per germline, CDR1 SGHRS and CDR2 YFSETQ. The CDR3 nucleotides are TGCGCCAGCAGCTTGGGACAGGGACTGGATGAGCAGTTCTTC. Translation gives CASSLGQGLDEQFF.

The DNA for the CDR3 is TGTGCCAGCAGCCAATTGGGACACCGGAACACCGGGGAGCTGTTTTTT. This encodes CASSQLGHRNTGELFF. This chain uses TRBV5-6 with TRBJ2-2, with D maybe TRBD1 (6 bases). In germline, CDR1 is SGHDT, CDR2 YYEEEE. The CDR3 is made up of 16 amino acids. The V end was cut by 4 bases, the J end by 1 base, with 14 bases between.

V and J are TRBV6-6 and TRBJ2-1; D call uncertain. From germline, CDR1 is MNHNY and CDR2 SVGAGI (reference sequence). There are 12 residues in the CDR3. V was trimmed by 4 bases and J by 8 bases, leaving 9 bases between them. This chain's CDR3 is CASSFRVDEQFF. CDR3 DNA: TGTGCCAGCAGTTTCCGCGTGGATGAGCAGTTCTTC.

The V and J genes are TRBV9 and TRBJ2-1; tentative D call: TRBD1 (6 bases). CDR3 length: 16 amino acids. Germline CDR1 SGDLS, CDR2 YYNGEE. Trimming cost V 0 bases and J 2 bases, with 12 bases left between them. The chain's CDR3 is CASSVGRGIPYNEQFF. The CDR3 nucleotides are TGTGCCAGCAGCGTAGGAAGGGGGATACCCTACAATGAGCAGTTCTTC.